These T cell receptor beta chains were read from a single sample in a study of T and B cells in COVID-19 patients. TCRdb reprocessed the multiplex PCR reads via MiXCR and lists one record per CDR3 protein. In the table there are 20,000 to 25,000 distinct CDR3 sequences, just under 30% of which are singletons. Sample: blood. The receptors derive from a human donor who had recovered from COVID-19. CDR3s include the opening cysteine and the closing phenylalanine or tryptophan. A D gene is named only where the DNA matches it firmly. Rows give clone size only sometimes, using once, few, many, or a class for an expanded clone.

D	V	J	size	DNA	CDR3
TRBD1	TRBV11-1	TRBJ2-7	medium-sized	TGTGCCAGCAGCTTCGACAGGGGGAGGTCTCCACTATTC	CASSFDRGRSPLF
-	TRBV30	TRBJ1-2	-	TGTGCCTGGAGCCAGGGTTCATGGGGCTACACCTTC	CAWSQGSWGYTF
TRBD1	TRBV30	TRBJ2-3	medium-sized	TGTGCCTGGGACAGGGGGCTTAGCACAGATACGCAGTATTTT	CAWDRGLSTDTQYF
-	TRBV6-5	TRBJ2-1	few	TGTGCCATCAACGAGAACTCCTACAATGAGCAGTTCTTC	CAINENSYNEQFF
-	TRBV12-3/TRBV12-4	TRBJ1-3	once	TGTGCCAGCAGTCCCGAGACACTTCCCTCTGGAAACACCATATATTTT	CASSPETLPSGNTIYF
-	TRBV27	TRBJ2-6	-	TGTGCCAGCAGTTTAAGGGGTTTGAGCTCTGGGGCCAACGTCCTGACTTTC	CASSLRGLSSGANVLTF
-	TRBV6-5	TRBJ1-5	few	TGTGCCAGCAGTCCAAATAGCAATCAGCCCCAGCATTTT	CASSPNSNQPQHF
TRBD1	TRBV6-2/TRBV6-3	TRBJ2-5	few	TGTGCCAGCAGTTTTTCGGACAGGGTGGTGGAGACCCAGTACTTC	CASSFSDRVVETQYF
-	TRBV12-3/TRBV12-4	TRBJ2-1	many	TGTGCCACAACCGCGCGCTCCAGGCCCAATGAGCAGTTCTTC	CATTARSRPNEQFF
TRBD2	TRBV13	TRBJ2-2	few	TGTGCCAGCAGCTCAGGGACTAGCGGGTGGAACACCGGGGAGCTGTTTTTT	CASSSGTSGWNTGELFF
-	TRBV6-1	TRBJ1-4	few	TGTGCCATCAGTGAGTCGACCGGGCATAATAATGAAAAACTGTTTTTT	CAISESTGHNNEKLFF
-	TRBV6-5	TRBJ1-1	many	TGTGCCAGCAGTTCTCAGACAGGTGAAGCTTTCTTT	CASSSQTGEAFF
TRBD1	TRBV19	TRBJ2-5	medium-sized	TGTGCCAGTAGTGGGACAGGGCAAGAGACCCAGTACTTC	CASSGTGQETQYF
-	TRBV20-1	TRBJ2-2	few	TGCAGTGCTAGTCTCGCGAACACCGGGGAGCTGTTTTTT	CSASLANTGELFF
-	TRBV5-1	TRBJ2-2	few	TGCGCCAGCAGCGGCACCGGGAACACCGGGGAGCTGTTTTTT	CASSGTGNTGELFF
TRBD1	TRBV5-6	TRBJ2-5	-	TGTGTCAGCAGCCCTAGACAGGGGGCGAGGGAGACCCAGTACTTC	CVSSPRQGARETQYF
TRBD2	TRBV29-1	TRBJ2-3	-	TGCAGCGTCCATGCGCTAGCGGGAGGGTACACAGATACGCAGTATTTT	CSVHALAGGYTDTQYF
-	TRBV27	TRBJ2-5	-	TGTGCCAGCAGTTTCGGCCGTTTGCAAGAGACCCAGTACTTC	CASSFGRLQETQYF
-	TRBV7-9	TRBJ2-7	-	TGTGCCAGCAGCTTTGGGGCTTACGAGCAGTACTTC	CASSFGAYEQYF
TRBD2	TRBV10-3	TRBJ2-7	few	TGTGCCATCAGCACCGGGACTAGCGGGGCCCCCTACGAGCAGTACTTC	CAISTGTSGAPYEQYF
-	TRBV5-4	TRBJ2-5	many	TGTGCCAGCAGCCTCGACTGGTCAGAGACCCAGTACTTC	CASSLDWSETQYF
-	TRBV19	TRBJ2-2	-	TGTGCCAGTACCCCGGAGGGGGGCGCCGGGGAGCTGTTTTTT	CASTPEGGAGELFF
-	TRBV30	TRBJ2-7	many	TGTGCCTGGAGGAGGAACTACGAGCAGTACTTC	CAWRRNYEQYF
TRBD1	TRBV12-3/TRBV12-4	TRBJ2-1	-	TGTGCCAGCAGTGTAACCGGGACAGGGAACCCCAATGAGCAGTTCTTC	CASSVTGTGNPNEQFF
-	TRBV13	TRBJ2-7	-	TGTGCCAGCAGCTTCCTCCGAACGTCCTCTTCCTACGAGCAGTACTTC	CASSFLRTSSSYEQYF
-	TRBV19	TRBJ2-7	many	TGTGCCAGTAGTATTTACATACGCTCCTACGAGCAGTACTTC	CASSIYIRSYEQYF
-	TRBV30	TRBJ1-4	few	TGTGCCTGGAGTGTGCAGGTCGGAAGTGAAAAACTGTTTTTT	CAWSVQVGSEKLFF
-	TRBV21-1	TRBJ2-2	-	TGTGCCAGCAGCAAAGCGCGAGATAGTCGACGGACTAGCGGGCTCACCGGGGAGCTGTTTTTT	CASSKARDSRRTSGLTGELFF
-	TRBV7-6	TRBJ2-1	few	TGTGCCAGCAGCCGGGACAACAATGAGCAGTTCTTC	CASSRDNNEQFF
-	TRBV6-6	TRBJ1-2	-	TGTGCCAGCAGTGAAGCGAGAAGAGGCTACACCTTC	CASSEARRGYTF
-	TRBV27	TRBJ1-3	few	TGTGCCAGCAGTTCCGGACAACTTGGAAGGAACACCATATATTTT	CASSSGQLGRNTIYF
-	TRBV18	TRBJ1-3	-	TGTGCCAGCTCACCACCGGGCTTGACTTTCTCTGGAAACACCATATATTTT	CASSPPGLTFSGNTIYF
TRBD2	TRBV12-3/TRBV12-4	TRBJ2-3	-	TGTGCCAGCAGTTCAGCGGGGCGACTAACAGATACGCAGTATTTT	CASSSAGRLTDTQYF
-	TRBV12-3/TRBV12-4	TRBJ2-1	-	TGTGCCAGCACCCGGACCGGGGGGCAGAATGAGCAGTTCTTC	CASTRTGGQNEQFF
-	TRBV5-4	TRBJ2-7	-	TGTGCCAGCAGCTTGGGGCAGGACAGCTCCTACGAGCAGTACTTC	CASSLGQDSSYEQYF
-	TRBV27	TRBJ2-7	-	TGTGCCAGCAGTCCAGCCGGGTCGTACTCCTACGAGCAGTACTTC	CASSPAGSYSYEQYF
TRBD1	TRBV5-5	TRBJ2-3	-	TGTGCCAGCAGCTTCACCCGGACAGGGGGCCGAGATACGCAGTATTTT	CASSFTRTGGRDTQYF
-	TRBV5-1	TRBJ2-1	-	TGCGCCAGCAGCTTAGAGGGTGCGGGGGCTCAGCAGTTCTTC	CASSLEGAGAQQFF
-	TRBV15	TRBJ1-5	-	TGTGCCACCAAAAGACAAGTTGATAGCAATCAGCCCCAGCATTTT	CATKRQVDSNQPQHF
-	TRBV5-1	TRBJ2-3	-	TGCGCCAGCAGCTTGGGAGCTGCCGCTAGCACAGATACGCAGTATTTT	CASSLGAAASTDTQYF
-	TRBV12-3/TRBV12-4	TRBJ1-2	-	TGTGCCAGCAGGCCCGGGACAAACTATGGCTACACCTTC	CASRPGTNYGYTF
-	TRBV6-1	TRBJ1-3	-	TGTGCCACCCAATCAAGCGCTGGAAACACCATATATTTT	CATQSSAGNTIYF
-	TRBV6-5	TRBJ2-7	-	TGTGCCAGCAGTTACGATGGACATTCCAGCTCCTACGAGCAGTACTTC	CASSYDGHSSSYEQYF
-	TRBV18	TRBJ1-1	-	TGTGCCAGCTCACCACTGATGAACACTGAAGCTTTCTTT	CASSPLMNTEAFF
-	TRBV11-2	TRBJ1-4	-	TGTGCCAGCAGCTTAGGGGGGTCAACTAATGAAAAACTGTTTTTT	CASSLGGSTNEKLFF
TRBD1	TRBV5-1	TRBJ2-3	few	TGCGCCAGCAGCCGTGGGGGACAGGGGGCGGATACGCAGTATTTT	CASSRGGQGADTQYF
TRBD1	TRBV19	TRBJ1-2	few	TGTGCCAGTAGTCCAAGGACAGGGGGACGTGGACAGAACTATGGCTACACCTTC	CASSPRTGGRGQNYGYTF
TRBD2	TRBV19	TRBJ2-5	-	TGTGCCAGTAGTATCCTAGCGGGAGAAGAGACCCAGTACTTC	CASSILAGEETQYF